These 4 T cell receptor beta chains were all obtained from the same sample, sequenced in a study of T cells after yellow fever vaccination. TCRdb reanalysed the 5' RACE reads using MiXCR and keeps one entry per CDR3 protein. In the table there are roughly 11,000 distinct CDR3 sequences, 5.5% to 6% of which are singletons. Sequencing was performed on PBMCs, either bulk or a sorted T-cell subset (CD4+, CD8+, memory, or dextramer-sorted; not recorded which), taken on the day of the yellow fever booster vaccination. These receptor sequences come from a man in his thirties or forties who received the YFV17D yellow fever vaccine.

In its sample, this clonotype is medium-sized. V and J are TRBV5-1 and TRBJ1-1; 7 bases line up with TRBD1. Per germline, CDR1 SGHRS and CDR2 YFSETQ. The length of the CDR3 is 15 residues. The V gene end was trimmed by 3 bases and the J gene end by 1 base; junction bases not matched to a gene: 6. This chain's CDR3 is CASSWKAGGNTEAFF. CDR3 nucleotides: TGCGCCAGCAGCTGGAAGGCAGGGGGGAACACTGAAGCTTTCTTT.

By share, this clonotype ranks as medium-sized. The rearrangement links TRBV29-1 to TRBJ2-1, with D maybe TRBD1 (5 bases). The CDR3 is 13 residues long. CDR1 SQVTM and CDR2 ANQGSEA come from the germline V gene. The germline V and J ends were trimmed by 4 bases and 12 bases, with 19 bases remaining between them. The CDR3 loop is CSVAFGQIGRQFF. The CDR3 region has the DNA TGCAGCGTTGCGTTTGGACAAATCGGTAGGCAGTTCTTC.

The chain couples TRBV7-2 to TRBJ2-3, with 9 bases lining up with TRBD2. Looked up from germline, CDR1 is SGHTA and CDR2 is FQGNSA. V trimming: 4 bases; J trimming: 11 bases; junction bases outside the gene matches: 4. This CDR3 comprises 12 residues. This CDR3 reads CASSSFSGRQYF. The CDR3 DNA follows: TGTGCCAGCAGCTCCTTTAGCGGGAGGCAGTATTTT.

By share, this clonotype counts as medium-sized. The rearrangement uses TRBV5-1 and TRBJ2-5; 7 bases are a match to TRBD1. The CDR3 contains 14 residues. Germline lookup yields CDR1 SGHRS and CDR2 YFSETQ. After removal of 4 bases from V and 3 bases from J, the junction contained 6 bases not matched to a gene. The CDR3 DNA follows: TGCGCCAGCAGCCGGACCGGGACAGAAGAGACCCAGTACTTC. Protein: CASSRTGTEETQYF.